This T cell receptor (beta chain) comes out of a study of OX40 agonist ivuxolimab in advanced cancers. Generated by immunoSEQ multiplex PCR, the TCRdb table keeps only in-frame clones and is missing some. The sample contains nearly 80,000 clones, about four fifths of which appear only once. Trimming left V 1 base short and J 8 bases short, with 14 bases between. The CDR3 runs 14 residues. In germline, CDR1 is MNHEY, CDR2 SMNVEV (reference sequence). Cycle 7 day 1, cycle 4 day 1, and baseline were the timepoints at which blood was sampled. This rearrangement joins TRBV27 to TRBJ1-2, with D uncertain. The sequence was collected from an adult with an advanced solid tumor such as melanoma, head and neck, liver or kidney cancer. This material consisted of CD4+ or CD8+ T cells sorted from blood, taken in a trial of the OX40 agonist ivuxolimab. CDR3: CASSLFPAIAGYTF. DNA for the CDR3: TGTGCCAGCAGTTTATTTCCCGCGATTGCAGGCTACACCTTC.